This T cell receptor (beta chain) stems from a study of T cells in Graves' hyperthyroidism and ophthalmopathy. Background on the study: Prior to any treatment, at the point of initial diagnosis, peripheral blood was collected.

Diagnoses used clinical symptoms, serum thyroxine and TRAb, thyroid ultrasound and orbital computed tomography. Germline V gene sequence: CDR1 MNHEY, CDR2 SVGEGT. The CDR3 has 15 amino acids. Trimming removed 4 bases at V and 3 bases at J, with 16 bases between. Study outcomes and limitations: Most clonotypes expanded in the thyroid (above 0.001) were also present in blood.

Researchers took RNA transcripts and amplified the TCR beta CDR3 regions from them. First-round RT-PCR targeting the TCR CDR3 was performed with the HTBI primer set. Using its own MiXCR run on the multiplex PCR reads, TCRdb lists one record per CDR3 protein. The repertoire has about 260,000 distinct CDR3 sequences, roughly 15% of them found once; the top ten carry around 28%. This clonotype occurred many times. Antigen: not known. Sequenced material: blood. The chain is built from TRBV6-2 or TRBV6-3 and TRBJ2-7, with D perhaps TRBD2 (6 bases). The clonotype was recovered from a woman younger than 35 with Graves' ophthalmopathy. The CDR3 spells CASSSAGGSSYEQYF. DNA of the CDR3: TGTGCCAGCAGTTCAGCTGGAGGGAGTAGCTACGAGCAGTACTTC.